The rows below give T cell receptor beta chains drawn from one sample of a study of blood T cell repertoires in COVID-19. The data were produced by immunoSEQ multiplex PCR, yet TCRdb's version contains in-frame clones alone and is incomplete. The sample gives 200,000 or so clones, 83% of which show up once; roughly 5% is in the top ten. The sequenced sample consisted of PBMCs or T cells enriched from blood (not recorded which). These receptors were taken from a woman in her 50s who had been exposed to COVID-19. Both conserved end residues are part of each CDR3. A D gene is named only where the DNA matches it firmly. Clone size is given for some rows only: seen once, a few or many times, or a class if the clone is expanded.

NA	NA	TRBV18	TRBJ1-2	CASSDKVGYTF	TGTGCCAGCTCCGACAAAGTTGGCTACACCTTC
NA	NA	TRBV30	TRBJ1-2	CAWVSGHNYGYTF	TGTGCCTGGGTGTCAGGGCATAACTATGGCTACACCTTC
TRBD2	NA	TRBV3-1/TRBV3-2	TRBJ2-3	CASSLSAGADTQYF	TGTGCCAGCAGCCTTTCTGCGGGGGCAGATACGCAGTATTTT
NA	NA	TRBV5-4	TRBJ1-6	CASSLVGGFNSPLHF	TGTGCCAGCAGCTTGGTGGGGGGGTTTAATTCACCCCTCCACTTT
TRBD1	NA	TRBV10-3	TRBJ1-2	CAISVDRSVSYGYTF	TGTGCCATCAGCGTGGACAGGTCAGTTAGTTATGGCTACACCTTC
TRBD1	NA	TRBV18	TRBJ1-6	CASSQQGPHSESSSPLHF	TGTGCCAGCTCCCAACAGGGGCCTCACTCAGAGTCCAGTTCACCCCTCCACTTT
NA	NA	TRBV5-1	TRBJ1-1	CASTFGSPGTEAFF	TGCGCCAGTACGTTTGGGTCCCCGGGAACTGAAGCTTTCTTT
NA	NA	TRBV20-1	TRBJ2-1	CSAMTRREQFF	TGCAGTGCTATGACTAGACGAGAGCAGTTCTTC
NA	NA	TRBV7-2	TRBJ1-1	CASSERHATEAFF	TGTGCCAGCAGCGAAAGACACGCAACTGAAGCTTTCTTT
NA	NA	TRBV19	TRBJ1-2	CASSILQGNYTF	TGTGCCAGTAGTATCCTCCAGGGGAACTACACCTTC
TRBD1	NA	TRBV7-6	TRBJ1-1	CASSLGSGTGNTEAFF	TGTGCCAGCAGCTTAGGTTCCGGGACAGGGAACACTGAAGCTTTCTTT
NA	once	TRBV2	TRBJ1-2	CASSEVNYGYTF	TGTGCCAGCAGCGAGGTTAACTATGGCTACACCTTC
NA	NA	TRBV6-5	TRBJ2-7	CASRLEPGLSYEQYF	TGTGCCAGCAGACTGGAACCGGGACTCTCCTACGAGCAGTACTTC
TRBD1	NA	TRBV6-1	TRBJ1-3	CASSEAPGGTGSIGGNTIYF	TGTGCCAGCAGTGAAGCGCCAGGGGGGACAGGGAGTATCGGAGGAAACACCATATATTTT
NA	NA	TRBV11-2	TRBJ2-7	CASSLGGAGGFHEQYF	TGTGCCAGCAGCTTAGGGGGAGCAGGGGGGTTCCACGAGCAGTACTTC
NA	NA	TRBV12-1	TRBJ2-1	CASSSDWERYNEQFF	TGTGCCAGCAGCTCGGACTGGGAGAGGTACAATGAGCAGTTCTTC
NA	NA	TRBV6-6	TRBJ2-2	CASSTGPPKNTGELFF	TGTGCCAGCAGTACAGGGCCACCAAAGAACACCGGGGAGCTGTTTTTT
NA	NA	TRBV18	TRBJ1-2	CASSPPQANYGYTF	TGTGCCAGCTCACCACCGCAGGCTAACTATGGCTACACCTTC
NA	few	TRBV28	TRBJ1-3	CASSTQNTPFGNTIYF	TGTGCCAGCAGTACCCAAAATACACCTTTCGGAAACACCATATATTTT
TRBD1	NA	TRBV28	TRBJ2-3	CASSKPTGGTDTQYF	TGTGCCAGCAGTAAACCGACAGGGGGCACAGATACGCAGTATTTT
TRBD1	once	TRBV18	TRBJ2-7	CASSPGTGRYEQYF	TGTGCCAGCTCACCGGGGACAGGGCGCTACGAGCAGTACTTC
TRBD1	once	TRBV7-2	TRBJ1-5	CASSHRGDQPQHF	TGTGCCAGCAGTCACAGGGGGGATCAGCCCCAGCATTTT
NA	NA	TRBV18	TRBJ1-1	CASSNRVTEAFF	TGTGCCAGCTCAAACAGGGTCACTGAAGCTTTCTTT
NA	NA	TRBV5-1	TRBJ1-1	CASSSTENTEAFF	TGCGCCAGCAGCTCAACAGAGAACACTGAAGCTTTCTTT
NA	NA	TRBV12-5	TRBJ1-2	CASGTDRRYGYTF	TGTGCTAGTGGGACCGACAGGCGCTATGGCTACACCTTC
NA	few	TRBV21-1	TRBJ2-1	CASSKGREDTYNEQFF	TGTGCCAGCAGCAAAGGGAGAGAGGACACCTACAATGAGCAGTTCTTC
NA	NA	TRBV9	TRBJ1-4	CASSVAAGDREKLFF	TGTGCCAGCAGCGTAGCCGCAGGGGATAGAGAAAAACTGTTTTTT
NA	NA	TRBV7-6	TRBJ1-1	CASSLTGLAEAFF	TGTGCCAGCAGCTTAACAGGGTTGGCTGAAGCTTTCTTT
TRBD1	NA	TRBV29-1	TRBJ1-1	CSVEELLSVPGQGKNTEAFF	TGCAGCGTTGAAGAGCTCCTATCAGTGCCGGGACAGGGGAAGAACACTGAAGCTTTCTTT
TRBD1	once	TRBV29-1	TRBJ2-1	CSVGDRLNEQFF	TGCAGCGTGGGGGACAGACTTAATGAGCAGTTCTTC
NA	NA	TRBV10-3	TRBJ2-3	CAIRRQESTDTQYF	TGTGCCATCAGGAGACAGGAAAGCACAGATACGCAGTATTTT
NA	NA	TRBV28	TRBJ2-7	CASSSVGLALF	TGTGCCAGCAGCTCCGTGGGCTTGGCCCTCTTC
TRBD2	once	TRBV25-1	TRBJ2-3	CASRRAGARTDTQYF	TGTGCCAGCAGAAGAGCGGGGGCCCGCACAGATACGCAGTATTTT
NA	NA	TRBV4-3	TRBJ2-3	CASRGGDTQYF	TGCGCCAGCAGGGGAGGAGATACGCAGTATTTT
TRBD1	NA	TRBV5-1	TRBJ1-5	CASSLGTGGNQPQHF	TGCGCCAGCAGCTTGGGGACAGGGGGAAATCAGCCCCAGCATTTT
NA	NA	TRBV7-2	TRBJ1-1	CASSFGGSLIEAFF	TGTGCCAGCAGCTTCGGAGGGAGCTTAATTGAAGCTTTCTTT
TRBD1	once	TRBV10-1	TRBJ2-2	CASSVSGQGNTGELFF	TGCGCCAGCAGTGTTTCGGGACAGGGCAACACCGGGGAGCTGTTTTTT
TRBD1	NA	TRBV20-1	TRBJ1-1	CSASSGTGSMNTEAFF	TGCAGTGCTAGTTCGGGGACAGGGAGCATGAACACTGAAGCTTTCTTT
NA	NA	TRBV7-8	TRBJ1-5	CASRLDGSQPQHF	TGTGCCAGCAGACTAGATGGAAGTCAGCCCCAGCATTTT
TRBD2	many	TRBV3-1/TRBV3-2	TRBJ2-1	CASSPSGGAGNEQFF	TGTGCCAGCAGCCCTAGCGGGGGGGCGGGAAATGAGCAGTTCTTC
NA	NA	TRBV18	TRBJ2-7	CASSPGGSHEQYF	TGTGCCAGCTCACCGGGGGGAAGCCACGAGCAGTACTTC
NA	NA	TRBV29-1	TRBJ2-7	CSAEDGGDEQYF	TGCAGCGCTGAGGACGGAGGGGACGAGCAGTACTTC
TRBD1	once	TRBV15	TRBJ1-1	CATSTNDRVNTEAFF	TGTGCCACCAGCACTAACGACAGGGTGAACACTGAAGCTTTCTTT
NA	NA	TRBV12-3/TRBV12-4	TRBJ1-4	CASSFRFGKLFF	TGTGCCAGCAGTTTTCGATTCGGAAAACTGTTTTTT
NA	NA	TRBV25-1	TRBJ1-2	CASRSEDYGYTF	TGTGCCAGCAGATCAGAGGATTATGGCTACACCTTC
NA	once	TRBV5-1	TRBJ2-5	CASSPLEEYQETQYF	TGCGCCAGCAGCCCCCTGGAGGAGTACCAAGAGACCCAGTACTTC
NA	NA	TRBV4-1	TRBJ1-2	CASSQPRAGPNHGYTF	TGCGCCAGCAGCCAACCCCGGGCGGGGCCTAACCATGGCTACACCTTC
NA	NA	TRBV5-1	TRBJ2-5	CASSLGGVETQYF	TGCGCCAGCAGCTTGGGCGGGGTGGAGACCCAGTACTTC
NA	NA	TRBV12-3/TRBV12-4	TRBJ1-1	CASKEDADTEAFF	TGTGCCAGCAAAGAAGATGCGGACACTGAAGCTTTCTTT
TRBD2	NA	TRBV9	TRBJ2-1	CASSVGGGPSYNEQFF	TGTGCCAGCAGCGTTGGCGGGGGGCCTTCCTACAATGAGCAGTTCTTC
NA	NA	TRBV19	TRBJ2-7	CASSQTERPYEQYF	TGTGCCAGTAGTCAGACTGAACGTCCCTACGAGCAGTACTTC
TRBD1	NA	TRBV29-1	TRBJ1-2	CSAPTGANNNYGYTF	TGCAGCGCCCCGACAGGGGCCAATAATAACTATGGCTACACCTTC
NA	NA	TRBV7-8	TRBJ2-5	CASSSPEETQYF	TGTGCCAGCAGCTCTCCAGAAGAGACCCAGTACTTC
TRBD2	NA	TRBV27	TRBJ2-3	CASRRLASGGTDTQYF	TGTGCCAGCAGGAGACTTGCTAGCGGGGGCACAGATACGCAGTATTTT
NA	NA	TRBV6-1	TRBJ2-3	CASSDRSLADTQYF	TGTGCCAGCAGTGACAGGTCGCTAGCGGATACGCAGTATTTT